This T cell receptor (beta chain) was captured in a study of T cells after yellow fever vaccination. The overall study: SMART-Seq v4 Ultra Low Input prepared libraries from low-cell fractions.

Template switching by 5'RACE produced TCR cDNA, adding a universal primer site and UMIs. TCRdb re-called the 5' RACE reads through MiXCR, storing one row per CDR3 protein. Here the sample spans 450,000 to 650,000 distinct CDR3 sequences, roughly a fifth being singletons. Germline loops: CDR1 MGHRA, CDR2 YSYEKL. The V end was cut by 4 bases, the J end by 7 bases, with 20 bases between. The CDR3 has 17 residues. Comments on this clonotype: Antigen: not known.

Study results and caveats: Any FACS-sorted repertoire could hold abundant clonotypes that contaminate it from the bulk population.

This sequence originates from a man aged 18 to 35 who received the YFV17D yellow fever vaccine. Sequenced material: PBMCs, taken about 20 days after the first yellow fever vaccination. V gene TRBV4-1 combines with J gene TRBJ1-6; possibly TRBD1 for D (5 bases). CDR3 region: CASSRRTRVAANSPLHF. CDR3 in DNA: TGCGCCAGCAGCCGACGAACCAGGGTGGCGGCGAATTCACCCCTCCACTTT.